Listed below are T cell receptor beta chains from one sample, sequenced in a study of blood T cells in healthy people across ages. TCRdb re-derived calls from the 5' RACE reads in MiXCR, one entry per CDR3 protein. The table records around 1,900,000 distinct CDR3 sequences, roughly two fifths of them present only once. Sequencing was carried out using blood. These receptors were collected from a human donor in good health. Both conserved end residues are part of each CDR3. A D gene is named only where the DNA matches it firmly. Where a row states a size, it is once, few, many or the class of an expanded clone; other rows omit it.

cdr3_nt cdr3_aa d_call v_call clone_size j_call
TGTGCCAGCAGCCCCATGGGGGACACTGAAGCTTTCTTT CASSPMGDTEAFF NA TRBV12-3/TRBV12-4 NA TRBJ1-1
TGTGCCAGCAGCTTAACTAGCGGGGGGACCATTTACGAGCAGTTCTTC CASSLTSGGTIYEQFF TRBD2 TRBV7-9 NA TRBJ2-1
TGTGCCAGCAGACCCGGACAGTTGTCCTACGAGCAGTACTTC CASRPGQLSYEQYF NA TRBV6-2/TRBV6-3 many TRBJ2-7
TGCAGTGCTAGTAGTGGACTAGCCCCACCGTCGCAGTATTTT CSASSGLAPPSQYF TRBD2 TRBV20-1 NA TRBJ2-3
TGCAGCGTTGGCCCCCGACAGGGCAACTATGGCTACACCTTC CSVGPRQGNYGYTF TRBD1 TRBV29-1 few TRBJ1-2
TGTGCCAGCAGCTCCCGACTAGCGGGGGTCGACGAGCAGTACTTC CASSSRLAGVDEQYF TRBD2 TRBV7-8 NA TRBJ2-7
TGTGCCGGCAGTTACTATGCCACGCCAAGTGATGAGCAGTACTTC CAGSYYATPSDEQYF NA TRBV6-5 NA TRBJ2-5
TGTGCCAGCAGCCCCCGGGACATCGGTTTCGATGAGCAGTTCTTC CASSPRDIGFDEQFF NA TRBV7-9 few TRBJ2-1
TGTGCCACCAGTGATCTAAACCCAGGGGGCTTGGACGAATACAATGAGCAGTTCTTC CATSDLNPGGLDEYNEQFF TRBD1 TRBV24-1 NA TRBJ2-1
TGTGCCAGCAGGGATGGGACAGGGAGACAAAACGCCAAAAACATTCAGTACTTC CASRDGTGRQNAKNIQYF TRBD1 TRBV6-2/TRBV6-3 NA TRBJ2-4
TGTGCCAGCAGCTTGAGTCGACAGGGTGGCAATCAGCCCCAGCATTTT CASSLSRQGGNQPQHF TRBD1 TRBV7-8 NA TRBJ1-5
TGTGCCAGCAGCCAAAGACTAGCGGGGCCTCCTACCTACGAGCAGTACTTC CASSQRLAGPPTYEQYF TRBD2 TRBV7-2 few TRBJ2-7
TGTGCCAGCAGCCCCGAGTCAGATACGCAGTATTTT CASSPESDTQYF NA TRBV5-1 many TRBJ2-3
TGTGCCAGCAGCCAGGGACAAAGGATGTACGAGCAGTACTTC CASSQGQRMYEQYF NA TRBV11-2 NA TRBJ2-7
TGTGCCAGCAGCCGCACCGGTCCTGATAATTCACCCCTCCACTTT CASSRTGPDNSPLHF NA TRBV3-1 NA TRBJ1-6
TGTGCCAGCAGCGGGGGTCTAACGGGTGAGACCCAGTACTTC CASSGGLTGETQYF NA TRBV6-5 many TRBJ2-5
TGTGCCAGCAGACAGGGACTATACGAGCAGTACTTC CASRQGLYEQYF NA TRBV6-2/TRBV6-3 NA TRBJ2-7
TGCGCCAGCAGCCAGAATTTGGGACTAGCGGGCCGGGAGCTGTTTTTT CASSQNLGLAGRELFF TRBD2 TRBV4-1 once TRBJ2-2
TGTGCCAGCAGTTTCCGGGGTTGGGGGAATCAGCCCCAGCATTTT CASSFRGWGNQPQHF NA TRBV28 few TRBJ1-5
TGTGCCAGCAGCTTGGGCCCCACAGCAGAGACCCAGTACTTC CASSLGPTAETQYF NA TRBV5-5 NA TRBJ2-5
TGTGCCAGCAACCTGAAGCGGGGGGGTACCTACAATGAGCAGTTCTTT CASNLKRGGTYNEQFF TRBD2 TRBV7-2 NA TRBJ2-1
TGTGCCAGCAGTTTAGCATCGGAGGGGGTAAGAGATACGCAGTATTTT CASSLASEGVRDTQYF NA TRBV12-3/TRBV12-4 NA TRBJ2-3
TGTGCCAGCAGCCAACAGGGAAGCACCTACAATGAGCAGTTCTTC CASSQQGSTYNEQFF NA TRBV5-6 few TRBJ2-1
TGCGCCAGCAGCCAAGATTTCGGCCAGAGGACAGATACGCAGTATTTT CASSQDFGQRTDTQYF NA TRBV4-3 few TRBJ2-3
TGTGCCAGCAGTGAACGGGACGTTGCGGTCGGGTTTCCCCTCCACTTT CASSERDVAVGFPLHF NA TRBV2 few TRBJ1-6
TGCAGTGCTAGGGCCCCGGGACTACCAAATGAGCAGTACTTC CSARAPGLPNEQYF TRBD2 TRBV20-1 few TRBJ2-4
TGTGCCAGCAGTTACTCCCTACAGGGGGCGGGGGGCTACACCTTC CASSYSLQGAGGYTF TRBD1 TRBV6-5 NA TRBJ1-2
TGTGCCAGCAGTAACTCCCGGACAGCCGCCACCTACGAGCAGTACTTC CASSNSRTAATYEQYF NA TRBV6-6 few TRBJ2-7
TGTGCCAGCAGCCCAACAGGGTTCGACGAGCAGTACTTC CASSPTGFDEQYF NA TRBV6-5 NA TRBJ2-7
TGTGCCAGCTCTCGCTCGGGACTCCACATCGATGAGCAGTTCTTC CASSRSGLHIDEQFF NA TRBV18 NA TRBJ2-1
TGTGCCAGCAGCAGACTAGCGGGGCGTCAAGAGACCCAGTACTTC CASSRLAGRQETQYF TRBD2 TRBV7-2 many TRBJ2-5
TGTGCCAGCAATATCCTCGGACAGGGATACAATGAGCAGTTCTTC CASNILGQGYNEQFF TRBD1 TRBV12-3/TRBV12-4 few TRBJ2-1
TGTGCCAGCAGCTTAAAGCGGGGGGGCGCAGAGACCCAGTACTTC CASSLKRGGAETQYF TRBD2 TRBV7-8 NA TRBJ2-5
TGTGCCATCAGTGAGTCAAGGACAAAAGGGGGTAGCTCCTACGAGCAGTTCTTC CAISESRTKGGSSYEQFF NA TRBV10-3 NA TRBJ2-1
TGCGCCAGCAGCTTCCGGGACACAGTCTTCTACGAGCAGTACTTC CASSFRDTVFYEQYF NA TRBV5-1 NA TRBJ2-7
TGTGCCAGCAGCTTACGTGGAGGGGTTTTCACTGAAGCTTTCTTT CASSLRGGVFTEAFF NA TRBV7-9 NA TRBJ1-1
TGTGCCAGCAGTTTTTGGGACAGGGTAGGGCAGGCTTTCTTT CASSFWDRVGQAFF TRBD1 TRBV12-3/TRBV12-4 NA TRBJ1-1
TGCGCCAGCAGCCTCATACTAGCGGGGCCCTCCTACGAGCAGTACTTC CASSLILAGPSYEQYF TRBD2 TRBV4-3 few TRBJ2-7
TGTGCCAGCAGCATGAACCTTGGGGCCAACGTCCTGACTTTC CASSMNLGANVLTF NA TRBV7-9 many TRBJ2-6
TGTGCCAGCATCCCCCGGGGGGGCTACGAGCAGTACTTC CASIPRGGYEQYF TRBD2 TRBV7-2 NA TRBJ2-7
TGCAGTGCTAGTCGGCGGGGGGGTTACAATGAGCAGTTCTTC CSASRRGGYNEQFF TRBD2 TRBV20-1 NA TRBJ2-1
TGTGCCAGCAGTTTTTACAGGGTAAACGAGCAGTACTTC CASSFYRVNEQYF NA TRBV12-3/TRBV12-4 few TRBJ2-7
TGTGCCAGCAGTCTCGCCAGAGAACTCTATGGCTACACCTTC CASSLARELYGYTF NA TRBV6-2/TRBV6-3 NA TRBJ1-2
TGTGCCAGCAGTTCGGACCCTATTTACAATGAGCAGTTCTTC CASSSDPIYNEQFF NA TRBV7-2 NA TRBJ2-1
TGTGCCAGTAAGCTAGCGGGGGACTACAATGAGCAGTTCTTC CASKLAGDYNEQFF TRBD2 TRBV7-2 NA TRBJ2-1
TGCAGTGCTAGAGACAGTTCACGGAACACTGAAGCTTTCTTT CSARDSSRNTEAFF NA TRBV20-1 NA TRBJ1-1
TGTGCCAGCAGCTTAGCGCGGGGGGACAGCTACGAGCAGTACTTC CASSLARGDSYEQYF NA TRBV7-9 NA TRBJ2-7
TGTGCCAGCTCAACCTCCCAGTGGGGACCAGAAGCTTTCTTT CASSTSQWGPEAFF NA TRBV18 NA TRBJ1-1
TGCGCCAGCAGCTTGGGGGTACGGGACGAGCAGTACTTC CASSLGVRDEQYF NA TRBV5-1 few TRBJ2-7
TGTGCCAGCAGCTCAAAACAGGGGTTGGACGAGCAGTACTTC CASSSKQGLDEQYF TRBD1 TRBV7-6 NA TRBJ2-7
TGTGCCAGCAGTCTTACGGCCCCGGGCACAGATACGCAGTATTTT CASSLTAPGTDTQYF NA TRBV27 NA TRBJ2-3
TGTGCCAGCAGCCAAGAGGGTCTTCTCGGGGCGGTAGGCTCTGGAAACACCATATATTTT CASSQEGLLGAVGSGNTIYF NA TRBV4-2 NA TRBJ1-3
TGTGCCACCAGTGATAATAAACAGGGGGACGTCTACGAGCAGTACTTC CATSDNKQGDVYEQYF TRBD1 TRBV24-1 few TRBJ2-7